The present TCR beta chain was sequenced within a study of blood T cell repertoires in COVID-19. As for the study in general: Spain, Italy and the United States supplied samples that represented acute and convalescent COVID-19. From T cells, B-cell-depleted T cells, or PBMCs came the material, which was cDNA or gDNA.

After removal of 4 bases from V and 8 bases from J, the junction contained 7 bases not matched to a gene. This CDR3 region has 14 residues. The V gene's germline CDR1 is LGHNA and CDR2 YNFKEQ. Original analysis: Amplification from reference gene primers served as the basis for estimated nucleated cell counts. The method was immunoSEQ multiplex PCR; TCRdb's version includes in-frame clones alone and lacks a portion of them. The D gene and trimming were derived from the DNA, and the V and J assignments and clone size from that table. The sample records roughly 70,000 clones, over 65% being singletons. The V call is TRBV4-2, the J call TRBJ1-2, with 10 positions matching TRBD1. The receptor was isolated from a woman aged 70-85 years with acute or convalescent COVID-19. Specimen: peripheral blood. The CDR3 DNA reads TGTGCCAGCAGCCGAACCGGGACAGGGGAAGGCTACACCTTC. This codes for CASSRTGTGEGYTF.